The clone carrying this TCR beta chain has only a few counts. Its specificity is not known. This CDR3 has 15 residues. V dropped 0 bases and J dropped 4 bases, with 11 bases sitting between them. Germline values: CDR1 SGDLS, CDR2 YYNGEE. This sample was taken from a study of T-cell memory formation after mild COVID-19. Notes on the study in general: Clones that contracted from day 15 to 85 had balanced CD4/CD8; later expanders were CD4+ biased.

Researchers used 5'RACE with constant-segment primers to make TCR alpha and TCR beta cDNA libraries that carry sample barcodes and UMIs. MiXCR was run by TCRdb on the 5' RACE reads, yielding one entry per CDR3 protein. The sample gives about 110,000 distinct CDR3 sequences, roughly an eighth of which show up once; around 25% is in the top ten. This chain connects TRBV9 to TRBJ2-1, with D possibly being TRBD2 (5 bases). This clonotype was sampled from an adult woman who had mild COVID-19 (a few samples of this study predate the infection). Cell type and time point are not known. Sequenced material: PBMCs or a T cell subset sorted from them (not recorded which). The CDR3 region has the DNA TGTGCCAGCAGCGTAGCTTTAGGCGGGTACAATGAGCAGTTCTTC. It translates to CASSVALGGYNEQFF.